The source of this T cell receptor beta chain is a study of spatial heterogeneity in lung cancer. Turning to the study itself: Beta-chain sequences were consistently detected more often than alpha-chain sequences. Notes on the study in general: Mutation tallies in tumors tracked expanded intratumoral alpha and beta TCR counts.

The CDR3 is made up of 16 amino acids. Trimming took 4 bases from V and 2 from J; bases not matched to a gene: 9. Per germline, CDR1 ENHRY and CDR2 SYGVKD. Notes on this clonotype: The antigen is not known. This beta chain represents an off-target read in a library built for alpha chains; its size is of limited meaning.

Time point of the sample: sample taken at primary tumor resection. The authors sequenced whole RNA from tumor, nontumor lung or frozen PBMC without sorting. Carried by each TCR cDNA molecule was a unique molecular identifier. One entry per CDR3 protein, called by TCRdb with MiXCR from the 5' RACE reads. This sample has roughly 2,300 distinct CDR3 sequences, with 36% found just once. This material consisted of lung tumor tissue, taken at surgery. This chain joins TRBV10-3 and TRBJ2-5, with 8 positions matching TRBD1. The sequence came from a male donor with early-stage non-small cell lung cancer. CDR3 in amino acids: CAISAGQGLGQETQYF. CDR3 in DNA: TGTGCCATCAGTGCCGGACAGGGCTTGGGACAAGAGACCCAGTACTTC.